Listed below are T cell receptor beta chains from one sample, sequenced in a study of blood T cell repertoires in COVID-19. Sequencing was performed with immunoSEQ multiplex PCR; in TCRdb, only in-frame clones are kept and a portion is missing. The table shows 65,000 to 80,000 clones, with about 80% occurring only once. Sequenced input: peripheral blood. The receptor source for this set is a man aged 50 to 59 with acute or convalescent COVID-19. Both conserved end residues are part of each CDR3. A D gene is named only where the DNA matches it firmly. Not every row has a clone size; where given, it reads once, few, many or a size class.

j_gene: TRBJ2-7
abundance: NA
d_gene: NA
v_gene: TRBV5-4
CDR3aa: CASSLLSGGAYEQYF
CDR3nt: TGTGCCAGCAGCTTATTATCCGGAGGGGCCTACGAGCAGTACTTC

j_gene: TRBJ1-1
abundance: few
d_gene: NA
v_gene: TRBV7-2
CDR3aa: CASSRRSGGFSDTEAFF
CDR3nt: TGTGCCAGCAGCCGCCGGAGTGGGGGCTTTTCGGACACTGAAGCTTTCTTT

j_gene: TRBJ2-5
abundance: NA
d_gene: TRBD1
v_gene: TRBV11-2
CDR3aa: CASSPQTGGQETQYF
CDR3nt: TGTGCCAGCAGCCCCCAGACAGGGGGACAAGAGACCCAGTACTTC

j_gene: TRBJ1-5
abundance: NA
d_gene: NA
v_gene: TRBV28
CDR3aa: CASSLYGYGGRSNQPQHF
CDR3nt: TGTGCCAGCAGTTTATATGGGTATGGAGGCAGGAGCAATCAGCCCCAGCATTTT

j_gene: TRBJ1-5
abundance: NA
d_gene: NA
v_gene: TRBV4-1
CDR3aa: CASSQVSKGVNQPQHF
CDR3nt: TGCGCCAGCAGCCAAGTAAGCAAAGGGGTCAATCAGCCCCAGCATTTT

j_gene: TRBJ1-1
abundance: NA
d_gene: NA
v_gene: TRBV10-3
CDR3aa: CAIRPGLGIRDLMMNTEAFF
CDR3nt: TGTGCCATCAGACCCGGACTGGGGATTCGCGATTTGATGATGAACACTGAAGCTTTCTTT

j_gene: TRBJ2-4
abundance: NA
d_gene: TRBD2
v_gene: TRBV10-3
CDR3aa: CAISESSGRRRNIQYF
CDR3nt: TGTGCCATCAGTGAGTCGAGCGGGAGGAGGAGGAACATTCAGTACTTC

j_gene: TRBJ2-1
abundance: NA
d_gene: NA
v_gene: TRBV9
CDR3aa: CASSVESREQFF
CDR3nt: TGTGCCAGCAGCGTAGAATCCAGGGAGCAGTTCTTC

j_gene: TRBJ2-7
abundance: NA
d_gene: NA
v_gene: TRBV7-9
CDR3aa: CASSSPGTRYEQYF
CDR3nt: TGTGCCAGCAGCTCCCCAGGGACTCGCTACGAGCAGTACTTC

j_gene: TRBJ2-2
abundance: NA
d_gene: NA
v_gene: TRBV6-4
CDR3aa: CASSGEGAGELFF
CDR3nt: TGTGCCAGCAGTGGTGAGGGTGCCGGGGAGCTGTTTTTT

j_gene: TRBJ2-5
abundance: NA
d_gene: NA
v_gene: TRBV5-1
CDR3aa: CASSLKGVQETQYF
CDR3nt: TGCGCCAGCAGCTTAAAAGGGGTTCAAGAGACCCAGTACTTC

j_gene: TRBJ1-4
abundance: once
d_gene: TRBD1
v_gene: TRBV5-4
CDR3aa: CASSLGDRVGEKLFF
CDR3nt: TGTGCCAGCAGCTTGGGGGACAGGGTTGGTGAAAAACTGTTTTTT

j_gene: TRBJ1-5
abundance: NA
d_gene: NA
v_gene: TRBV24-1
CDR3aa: CATQDSPNQPQHF
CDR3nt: TGTGCCACCCAAGACAGCCCCAATCAGCCCCAGCATTTT

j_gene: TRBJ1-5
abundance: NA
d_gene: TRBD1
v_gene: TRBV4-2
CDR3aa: CASSQAGTGDINQPQHF
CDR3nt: TGTGCCAGCAGCCAAGCGGGAACAGGGGACATCAATCAGCCCCAGCATTTT

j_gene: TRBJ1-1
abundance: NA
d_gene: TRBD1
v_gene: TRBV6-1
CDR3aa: CASSEQDRGWAEAFF
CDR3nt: TGTGCCAGCAGTGAGCAGGACAGGGGATGGGCTGAAGCTTTCTTT

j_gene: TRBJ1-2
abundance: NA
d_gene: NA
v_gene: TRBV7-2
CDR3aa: CASSPGTLKYGYTF
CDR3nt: TGTGCCAGCAGCCCCGGGACACTTAAATATGGCTACACCTTC

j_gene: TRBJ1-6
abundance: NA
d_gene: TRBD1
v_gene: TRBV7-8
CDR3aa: CASSLEDRPNSPLHF
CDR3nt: TGTGCCAGCAGCTTAGAGGACAGGCCTAATTCACCCCTCCACTTT

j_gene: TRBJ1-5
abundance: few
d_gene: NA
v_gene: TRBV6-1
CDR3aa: CASSDRFNQPQHF
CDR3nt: TGTGCCAGCAGTGACAGATTCAATCAGCCCCAGCATTTT

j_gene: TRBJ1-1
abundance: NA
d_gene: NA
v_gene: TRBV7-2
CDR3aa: CASSPDSLNTEAFF
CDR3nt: TGTGCCAGCAGCCCCGACAGTTTGAACACTGAAGCTTTCTTT

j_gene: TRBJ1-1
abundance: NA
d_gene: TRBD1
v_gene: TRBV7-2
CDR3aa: CASRTGGTEAFF
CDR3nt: TGTGCCAGCCGAACAGGGGGCACTGAAGCTTTCTTT

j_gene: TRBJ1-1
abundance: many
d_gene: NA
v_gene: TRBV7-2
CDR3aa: CASSFLGQSTEAFF
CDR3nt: TGTGCCAGCAGCTTCCTCGGACAGAGCACTGAAGCTTTCTTT

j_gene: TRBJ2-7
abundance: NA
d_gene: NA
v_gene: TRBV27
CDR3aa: CASGAPGTPRDEQYF
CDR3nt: TGTGCCAGCGGAGCCCCCGGGACTCCCCGTGACGAGCAGTACTTC

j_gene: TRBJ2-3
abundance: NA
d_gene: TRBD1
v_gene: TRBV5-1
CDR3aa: CASSGGQGSTDTQYF
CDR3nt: TGCGCCAGCAGCGGCGGACAGGGAAGCACAGATACGCAGTATTTT